This T cell receptor (beta chain) was profiled in a study of regulatory T cells in long-lasting Graves disease. Arm-PCR of CDR3 regions and iRepertoire HTBI primers were used to build TCR beta libraries. Using its own MiXCR run on the multiplex PCR reads, TCRdb lists one record per CDR3 protein. The table lists over 350,000 distinct CDR3 sequences, less than 25% of them singletons. Looked up from germline, CDR1 is MNHEY and CDR2 is SMNVEV (reference sequence). V was cut by 6 bases and J by 2 bases, with 14 bases left in between. The CDR3 totals 15 residues. The study's findings and limits: The number of shared public clonotypes was higher in persistent patients (around 2,500) than new patients (under 1,000). Persistent cases favored TRBV28, TRBJ1-2 and TRBJ2-5.

Time point noted: persistent/refractory GD, antithyroid drugs over 5 years with positive TRAb. Scientists built the TCR library using RNA that was extracted from PBMCs. Comment on this clonotype: No antigen is known for it.

The receptor comes from a female donor with Graves disease. This rearrangement joins TRBV27 to TRBJ1-3; the D gene is possibly TRBD1 (6 bases). The material sequenced was peripheral blood mononuclear cells (PBMCs), taken when the disease was refractory, from a patient treated with antithyroid drugs. The CDR3, as DNA: TGTGCCAGCAGCGCCAGGGGACTTGCTGGAAACACCATATATTTT. Translating it yields CASSARGLAGNTIYF.